This T cell receptor beta chain was sequenced for a study of CD8+ T cells in alopecia areata. Study-level information: Patients received oral tofacitinib, 5 to 10 mg twice daily, for moderate-to-severe alopecia areata.

The sample's treatment: oral pan-JAK inhibitor, 5-10 mg twice daily. Collected material from alopecia areata patients comprised lesional scalp punch biopsies and peripheral blood. Overall study findings and caveats: Normal skin's resident alphabeta T cells are sequenced alongside lesional scalp T cells. Numerous expanded lesional clones remained in scalp and blood during tofacitinib.

Between the trimmed V and J ends, which lost 5 bases and 4 bases, there was a span of 11 bases. CDR1 and CDR2 from the germline V gene are GTSNPN and SVGIG (reference sequence). The CDR3 covers 12 residues. As for this clone: What it recognizes is unknown.

The authors extracted RNA and reverse transcribed it into cDNA as the sequencing template. Only in-frame clones appear in the TCRdb table, and some are missing; sequencing was by immunoSEQ multiplex PCR. The table shows some 98,000 clones, with 50% to 75% occurring only once. This sequence was found in a human donor with alopecia areata. This chain uses TRBV30 with TRBJ1-2, with D uncertain. The specimen comprised CD8+ T cells sorted from blood, sampled at week 4, from a patient treated with tofacitinib. CDR3 loop: CAWSEVPYGYTF. CDR3 in DNA: TGTGCCTGGTCGGAGGTACCCTATGGCTACACCTTC. Variable domain in full (rest from reference TRBV30 and TRBJ1-2): SQTIHQWPATLVQPVGSPLSLECTVEGTSNPNLYWYRQAAGRGLQLLFYSVGIGQISSEVPQNLSASRPQDRQFILSSKKLLLSDSGFYLCAWSEVPYGYTFGSGTRLTVV.